The source of this TCR beta chain is a study of cytomegalovirus exposure and HLA in healthy donors. Study-level results: According to an earlier analysis, most TCR beta V segments yielded productive rearrangements about 90% or about 30% of the time.

With 60 Vbeta and 13 Jbeta primers, the PCR was carried out. TCRdb keeps only in-frame clones here, not all; method: immunoSEQ multiplex PCR. The table records 190,000 or so clones, 80% of them present only once. This clone was seen a few times. Antigen specificity is unknown. This CDR3 has 16 amino acids. In germline, CDR1 is MNHNY, CDR2 SVGAGI (reference sequence). V gave up 6 bases and J gave up 6 bases; unmatched junction bases: 11. The source of this sequence is a boy aged 5-17 years in good health and CMV-seronegative. V is TRBV6-6 and J is TRBJ1-3; 10 bases map to TRBD1. Material: PBMCs. CDR3 region: CASRPSDRGRENTIYF. The DNA of the CDR3 is TGTGCCAGCAGACCCTCTGACAGGGGGCGAGAAAACACCATATATTTT.